This T cell receptor beta chain was retrieved from a study of OX40 agonist ivuxolimab in advanced cancers. About the research overall: Previous treatment with anti-PD-1, anti-PD-L1 or anti-CTLA-4 therapy was allowed; 40% had received some. Findings and limits, study-wide: It was not determined which antigens were specifically recognized by the peripheral T cells that had undergone clonal expansion.

V shed 5 bases and J shed 5 bases, with 6 bases lying between them. The CDR3 totals 11 residues. Per the germline V gene, CDR1 is SNHLY and CDR2 is FYNNEI. As to this clone: Its cognate antigen is unknown.

Blood sampling was done at baseline, cycle 4 day 1, and cycle 7 day 1. Repertoires were generated with immunoSEQ multiplex PCR, while TCRdb's copy carries only in-frame clones and drops some. The sample records tens of thousands of clones, around nine tenths being singletons. Here the sequenced sample was CD4+ or CD8+ T cells sorted from blood, taken in a trial of the OX40 agonist ivuxolimab. This chain connects TRBV2 to TRBJ1-2; D is uncertain. This clonotype was sampled from an adult with an advanced solid tumor such as melanoma, head and neck, liver or kidney cancer. The CDR3 is CASSYFYGYTF. The CDR3 nucleotides are TGTGCCAGCAGTTACTTTTATGGCTACACCTTC. The entire variable domain, with the rest obtained from reference TRBV2 and TRBJ1-2, is as follows: EPEVTQTPSHQVTQMGQEVILRCVPISNHLYFYWYRQILGQKVEFLVSFYNNEISEKSEIFDDQFSVERPDGSNFTLKIRSTKLEDSAMYFCASSYFYGYTFGSGTRLTVV.